Shown below are 9 T cell receptor beta chains from a single sample sequenced in a study of CD8 T cells in Susac syndrome (dated by TCRdb to the late 2010s). The library was made by the immunoSEQ multiplex PCR assay. RNA was extracted with the RNeasy kit and about 0.45 to 1 ug was reverse transcribed using random hexamers. TCRdb reprocessed the public reads (quality trimming at Q25 with fastp, clone calling with MiXCR) and kept in-frame beta chains. One record per CDR3 amino acid sequence lists the most common genes and DNA. The sample records roughly 160,000 distinct CDR3 sequences, roughly 95% of which are singletons. Of the sample, around 0.12% falls within the top ten clones. Sequencing input: CD4+ T cells from PBMCs. All receptors come from a human donor with Susac syndrome.

This rearrangement joins TRBV30 to TRBJ1-5; unclear D gene. The germline V gene has CDR1 GTSNPN and CDR2 SVGIG (reference sequence). The CDR3 length is 12 residues. The V gene lost 2 bases and the J gene lost 3 bases, with 5 bases spanning the gap. The CDR3 protein is CAWSLPNQPQHF. CDR3 DNA: TGTGCCTGGAGTCTTCCCAATCAGCCCCAGCATTTT.

This chain uses TRBV6-5 with TRBJ1-5; no reliable D call. The CDR3 extends over 13 amino acids. Germline-derived CDR1 and CDR2 are MNHEY and SVGAGI. The V end was cut by 2 bases, the J end by 5 bases, with 7 bases between. In DNA form, the CDR3 reads TGTGCCAGCAGTTACCAGGTGGATCAGCCCCAGCATTTT. This codes for CASSYQVDQPQHF.

This chain connects TRBV7-2 to TRBJ2-5; D is possibly TRBD1 (6 bases). Trimming stripped 7 bases from V and 2 bases from J, with 14 bases between. Germline CDR1 and CDR2: SGHTA and FQGNSA. The CDR3 loop spans 14 amino acids. The DNA of the CDR3 is TGTGCCAGCACCCGATGGACAGAGCAAGAGACCCAGTACTTC. Translation gives CASTRWTEQETQYF. Complete variable domain (other parts from reference TRBV7-2 and TRBJ2-5): GAGVSQSPSNKVTEKGKDVELRCDPISGHTALYWYRQSLGQGLEFLIYFQGNSAPDKSGLPSDRFSAERTGGSVSTLTIQRTQQEDSAVYLCASTRWTEQETQYFGPGTRLLVL.

The J gene is TRBJ2-2, the V gene TRBV3-1; no firm D call. V was pared by 2 bases and J by 4 bases, with 11 bases between. This CDR3 is built from 15 residues. The germline V gene encodes CDR1 LGHDT and CDR2 YNNKEL (reference sequence). Here the CDR3 reads CASSQPLKVTGELFF. CDR3 nucleotide sequence: TGTGCCAGCAGCCAACCCCTTAAGGTCACCGGGGAGCTGTTTTTT.

The chain recombines TRBV14 with TRBJ2-5, with D maybe TRBD2 (6 bases). The CDR3 sequence is 15 residues long. The V gene's germline CDR1 is SGHDN and CDR2 FVKESK. Between the trimmed V and J ends, which lost 4 bases and 4 bases, there was a span of 16 bases. CDR3 sequence: CASSPSGTGIETQYF. The CDR3 nucleotides read TGTGCCAGCAGCCCATCAGGGACTGGGATAGAGACCCAGTACTTC.

The V call is TRBV7-2, the J call TRBJ1-2; D ambiguous. V gave up 5 bases and J gave up 8 bases, with 18 bases separating them. Germline assignment: CDR1 SGHTA and CDR2 FQGNSA. The CDR3 runs to 14 residues. This chain's CDR3 is CASSQWGEVKGYTF. CDR3 DNA sequence: TGTGCCAGCAGCCAATGGGGAGAGGTTAAAGGCTACACCTTC.

The V and J genes are TRBV9 and TRBJ2-1; no definite D call. CDR1 SGDLS and CDR2 YYNGEE come from the germline V gene. The CDR3 runs 16 residues. Deletions cut 0 bases from V and 2 bases from J, with 12 bases between. The CDR3 here is CASSVGVGFTYNEQFF. Here the CDR3 DNA reads TGTGCCAGCAGCGTAGGAGTAGGCTTCACCTACAATGAGCAGTTCTTC.

The chain has TRBV14 and TRBJ2-3; D not resolved. Trimming took 4 bases from V and 1 from J, leaving 9 bases between them. The CDR3 is made up of 14 amino acids. CDR1 is SGHDN, CDR2 FVKESK, per germline. CDR3 loop: CASSPLAGTDTQYF. In DNA, the CDR3 is TGTGCCAGCAGCCCGTTGGCGGGCACAGATACGCAGTATTTT.

This clonotype has only one observation. DNA of the CDR3: TGTGCCAGCAGTTTGCCAGGGGGCCGGGGAGAAAAACTGTTTTTT. It is translated as CASSLPGGRGEKLFF. The chain has TRBV25-1 and TRBJ1-4; 8 bases are a match to TRBD1. This CDR3 region has 15 residues. After removal of 5 bases from V and 8 bases from J, the junction contained 10 bases not matched to a gene. The germline gives CDR1 MGHDK, CDR2 SYGVNS.